This is a list of T cell receptor beta chains from one sample in a study of blood T cell repertoires in COVID-19. Using immunoSEQ multiplex PCR, the repertoire was profiled, and TCRdb retains in-frame clones only, with some absent. Here the sample spans 250,000 to 350,000 clones, approximately 84% being singletons. The specimen was peripheral blood. All receptors come from a human donor with COVID-19, enrolled during active disease. The donor label of this sample is uncertain. Both conserved end residues are part of each CDR3. The D gene is left open where the match is weak. Rows give clone size only sometimes, using once, few, many, or a class for an expanded clone.

size,V,D,J,length,DNA,CDR3
-,TRBV7-2,TRBD1,TRBJ2-7,14,TGTGCCAGCAGGGACGGGACAGGGGTCTACGAGCAGTACTTC,CASRDGTGVYEQYF
-,TRBV11-2,-,TRBJ2-3,11,TGTGCCGTAGGGGACACAGATACGCAGTATTTT,CAVGDTDTQYF
-,TRBV6-1,-,TRBJ2-2,16,TGTGCCAGCAGTGAATTGGGGACACGGAACACCGGGGAGCTGTTTTTT,CASSELGTRNTGELFF
-,TRBV29-1,TRBD1,TRBJ1-2,12,TGCAGCGTTGAACAGGGGGACTATGGCTACACCTTC,CSVEQGDYGYTF
few,TRBV11-2,TRBD1,TRBJ2-2,16,TGTGCCAGCAGCGGCTCGGGACAGGGCGACACCGGGGAGCTGTTTTTT,CASSGSGQGDTGELFF
-,TRBV28,TRBD1,TRBJ2-7,15,TGTGCCAGCAGACCTACGACAGGGTACTCCTACGAGCAGTACTTC,CASRPTTGYSYEQYF
-,TRBV9,-,TRBJ2-5,14,TGTGCCAGCAGCGTCGGGGGGCCACAAGAGACCCAGTACTTC,CASSVGGPQETQYF
once,TRBV5-1,TRBD2,TRBJ2-3,17,TGCGCCAGCAGCTTGGCCCTAGCGGGAGGGCCACCAGATACGCAGTATTTT,CASSLALAGGPPDTQYF
-,TRBV28,-,TRBJ1-2,15,TGTGCCAGCAGTTTATCTGGCGGGCCGTACTATGGCTACACCTTC,CASSLSGGPYYGYTF
-,TRBV30,TRBD2,TRBJ2-7,15,TGTGCCTGGAGTGTGAGTGCGGGAGGAAGAAACGAGCAGTACTTC,CAWSVSAGGRNEQYF
-,TRBV28,TRBD2,TRBJ2-1,15,TGTGCCAGCAGTCCCAGCGGGAGGGCCGGAGGTGAGCAGTTCTTC,CASSPSGRAGGEQFF
-,TRBV9,-,TRBJ1-4,14,TGTGCCAGCAGCGTCTCGGCAACTAATGAAAAACTGTTTTTT,CASSVSATNEKLFF
once,TRBV7-3,-,TRBJ1-6,14,TGTGCCAGCAGCCGCGAGGGGGGGGTCTCACCCCTCCACTTT,CASSREGGVSPLHF
few,TRBV5-1,TRBD1,TRBJ1-1,17,TGCGCCAGCAGCTTGGCCGTAACAGGGGGCGCGTCTCCTGAAGCTTTCTTT,CASSLAVTGGASPEAFF
-,TRBV7-2,TRBD2,TRBJ2-7,14,TGTGCCAGCAGCTCCGGACTAGCCCCGTACGAGCAGTACTTC,CASSSGLAPYEQYF
-,TRBV7-3,-,TRBJ1-1,14,TGTGCCAGCAGCTCCACGACAGTAGACACTGAAGCTTTCTTT,CASSSTTVDTEAFF
-,TRBV7-2,-,TRBJ1-1,18,TGTGCCAGCAGCTTAGTGAGGGGGATCGGGGGGATAGACACTGAAGCTTTCTTT,CASSLVRGIGGIDTEAFF
-,TRBV27,TRBD1,TRBJ1-2,14,TGTGCCAGCAGTTTCGGGACAGGGCCCTATGGCTACACCTTC,CASSFGTGPYGYTF
-,TRBV4-3,-,TRBJ1-2,16,TGCGCCAGCAGCCAAGAAGGGCAGGGAGGAGACTATGGCTACACCTTC,CASSQEGQGGDYGYTF
-,TRBV12-3/TRBV12-4,-,TRBJ1-2,12,TGTGCCAGCACGAGACAGGCAGGCGGCTACACCTTC,CASTRQAGGYTF
-,TRBV10-3,TRBD2,TRBJ2-1,14,TGTGCCATCAGTGAGTCACTAGCGGGCAATGAGCAGTTCTTC,CAISESLAGNEQFF
-,TRBV19,TRBD1,TRBJ1-1,14,TGTGCCAGTAGTCCCCGACAGGGGAACACTGAAGCTTTCTTT,CASSPRQGNTEAFF
once,TRBV27,TRBD1,TRBJ1-2,15,TGTGCCAGCAGTTTATGGAGGGGACAGTCCGCGGGCTACACCTTC,CASSLWRGQSAGYTF
once,TRBV7-8,-,TRBJ1-2,16,TGTGCCAGCAGCTTAGGAACACAGAAATACAACTATGGCTACACCTTC,CASSLGTQKYNYGYTF
-,TRBV7-2,-,TRBJ1-1,13,TGTGCCAGCAGCTTGCGGGCAGGCACTGAAGCTTTCTTT,CASSLRAGTEAFF
-,TRBV3-1/TRBV3-2,-,TRBJ2-2,16,TGTGCCAGCAGCCATAGGCGGGAAGGAAACACCGGGGAGCTGTTTTTT,CASSHRREGNTGELFF
-,TRBV27,-,TRBJ1-3,15,TGTGCCAGCAGTTTAAGTCTGAGCTCTGGAAACACCATATATTTT,CASSLSLSSGNTIYF
-,TRBV10-1,TRBD2,TRBJ2-1,15,TGCGCCAGCAGTGACCGGCGGGGGACCTACAATGAGCAGTTCTTC,CASSDRRGTYNEQFF
-,TRBV29-1,-,TRBJ1-1,12,TGCAGCGTTGAAGGGGGCGCAACTGAAGCTTTCTTT,CSVEGGATEAFF
-,TRBV10-3,TRBD2,TRBJ2-2,20,TGTGCCATCAGTGACCCTCCGGGACTAGCGGGAGTCGCGAACACCGGGGAGCTGTTTTTT,CAISDPPGLAGVANTGELFF
-,TRBV6-4,-,TRBJ1-2,14,TGTGCCAGCAGTGACAGGGGTGGTAACTATGGCTACACCTTC,CASSDRGGNYGYTF
-,TRBV28,TRBD1,TRBJ2-1,17,TGTGCCAGCAGCCTGTCAGGGGGTATTAGCTCCTACAATGAGCAGTTCTTC,CASSLSGGISSYNEQFF
-,TRBV10-3,-,TRBJ1-1,16,TGTGCCATCAGTGAGAGTGGAGGGACCATGAACACTGAAGCTTTCTTT,CAISESGGTMNTEAFF
-,TRBV28,TRBD1,TRBJ1-2,14,TGTGCCAGCAGTTTGAGACAGGGCACTTATGGCTACACCTTC,CASSLRQGTYGYTF
-,TRBV28,TRBD1,TRBJ1-2,15,TGTGCCAGCAGAGACTCCGGACAGGGAAACTATGGCTACACCTTC,CASRDSGQGNYGYTF
once,TRBV18,-,TRBJ2-6,16,TGTGCCAGCTCACCTACTGCTCTCGCTGGGGCCAACGTCCTGACTTTC,CASSPTALAGANVLTF
few,TRBV27,TRBD2,TRBJ2-7,15,TGTGCCAGCATCCCCCGGGCTAGCGGGAGCTACGAGCAGTACTTC,CASIPRASGSYEQYF
-,TRBV30,-,TRBJ2-5,14,TGTGCCTGGAGTGTGGGGGCGCGGGTGGAGACCCAGTACTTC,CAWSVGARVETQYF
-,TRBV7-9,-,TRBJ2-3,16,TGTGCCAGTAGCTTAAATCCGCATCCGGGAGTGGATACGCAGTATTTT,CASSLNPHPGVDTQYF
-,TRBV19,TRBD1,TRBJ2-5,15,TGTGCCAGTAGTATAGGGGACAGGGGCGGCGAGACCCAGTACTTC,CASSIGDRGGETQYF
-,TRBV11-2,TRBD2,TRBJ2-3,17,TGTGCCAGCAGCTTAGCCCGGGGGGGGCCTAGCACAGATACGCAGTATTTT,CASSLARGGPSTDTQYF
-,TRBV6-5,TRBD1,TRBJ2-2,16,TGTGCCAGCAGTTCCCCCGACAGGGGCAACACCGGGGAGCTGTTTTTT,CASSSPDRGNTGELFF
-,TRBV6-5,TRBD1,TRBJ1-3,15,TGTGCCAGCAGTGACTCCGACAGGGCGGGAAACACCATATATTTT,CASSDSDRAGNTIYF
-,TRBV9,-,TRBJ2-2,16,TGTGCCAGCAGCTTACGGACAGCTCTAAACACCGGGGAGCTGTTTTTT,CASSLRTALNTGELFF
-,TRBV5-1,TRBD1,TRBJ1-5,14,TGCGCCAGCAGCTTGGATGGGACAGGGTTGTCCCAGCATTTT,CASSLDGTGLSQHF
few,TRBV3-1/TRBV3-2,TRBD1,TRBJ1-2,13,TGTGCCAGCAGGGGGGACAGGGGGTATGGCTACACCTTC,CASRGDRGYGYTF
-,TRBV28,-,TRBJ1-5,14,TGTGCCAGCAGTTTGGGGGGGAGCAATCAGCCCCAGCATTTT,CASSLGGSNQPQHF
-,TRBV30,-,TRBJ2-7,11,TGTGCCTGGAGTATGACTTACGAGCAGTACTTC,CAWSMTYEQYF
-,TRBV10-3,TRBD2,TRBJ2-5,16,TGTGCCATCAGTGACGGACTAGCGGGTAATGGAGAGACCCAGTACTTC,CAISDGLAGNGETQYF
-,TRBV19,-,TRBJ2-7,12,TGTGCCAGTAGTATGACTGGGTACGAGCAGTACTTC,CASSMTGYEQYF
-,TRBV11-3,-,TRBJ2-1,14,TGTGCCAGCAGCTCCCCAGGAGGCTACAATGAGCAGTTCTTC,CASSSPGGYNEQFF
-,TRBV28,-,TRBJ1-1,12,TGTGCCAGCGAGACCCAGTGGCGGACAACTTTCTTT,CASETQWRTTFF
-,TRBV5-4,TRBD2,TRBJ2-1,14,TGTGCCAGCAGCTCGAGCGGGAGGGGCAATGAGCAGTTCTTC,CASSSSGRGNEQFF
-,TRBV19,-,TRBJ1-6,14,TGTGCCAGTAGTATCGGAGGGGCGCATTCACCCCTCCACTTT,CASSIGGAHSPLHF
-,TRBV6-4,TRBD1,TRBJ1-2,13,TGTGCCAGCAGCCCAGACAGGGACTATGGCTACACCTTC,CASSPDRDYGYTF
-,TRBV4-3,TRBD2,TRBJ2-1,15,TGCGCCAGCAGCCCCCATTACCTAGCGGGCCAGGAGCAGTTCTTC,CASSPHYLAGQEQFF
once,TRBV27,TRBD1,TRBJ2-2,13,TGTGCCACCGGGACAGGGAACACCGGGGAGCTGTTTTTT,CATGTGNTGELFF
-,TRBV20-1,-,TRBJ1-2,15,TGCAGTGCTAGTAGCGGATCCTCAGCTAACTATGGCTACACCTTC,CSASSGSSANYGYTF
-,TRBV5-1,-,TRBJ2-5,14,TGCGCCAGCAGCTTACTAGAGGCCCAAGAGACCCAGTACTTC,CASSLLEAQETQYF
few,TRBV4-3,-,TRBJ2-2,16,TGCGCCAGCAGCCAAGTCGTGCGGACAAACACCGGGGAGCTGTTTTTT,CASSQVVRTNTGELFF